The 8 T cell receptor beta chains below were found in one sample sequenced in a study of Ad26.COV2.S vaccination and SARS-CoV-2 variants. Profiled with immunoSEQ multiplex PCR; TCRdb holds only in-frame clones, not every one. The table shows about 400,000 clones, with around nine tenths occurring only once. Noted treatment: some 19 received Ad26.COV2.S at low or high dose, single or two shots; several received placebo; per-sample allocation not given. Day 63 after the first vaccine or placebo injection was the time point for sampling. Sequenced here: peripheral blood, sampled in a trial of Ad26.COV2.S vaccine versus placebo. The receptors come from a person between 18 and 65 years old who received the Ad26.COV2.S COVID-19 vaccine or a placebo.

The CDR3 region is CASSPFTRPYEQYF. CDR3 bases: TGTGCCAGCAGCCCATTTACTAGGCCCTACGAGCAGTACTTC. The rearrangement joins TRBV3-1 (or the pseudogene TRBV3-2) to TRBJ2-7, with TRBD2 as a possible D gene (5 bases). The CDR3 has 14 amino acids. In germline, CDR1 is LGHDT, CDR2 YNNKEL (reference sequence). Trimming stripped 4 bases from V and 2 bases from J, with 12 bases between.

The chain joins TRBV2 to TRBJ2-1; 11 positions match TRBD1. Losses at the gene ends were 6 bases for V and 6 bases for J; bases not matched to a gene: 7. Per the germline V gene, CDR1 is SNHLY and CDR2 is FYNNEI. The CDR3 extends over 15 amino acids. CDR3 in amino acids: CASRNRDRGSNEQFF. The CDR3 DNA sequence: TGTGCCAGCAGAAACCGGGACAGGGGGAGCAATGAGCAGTTCTTC.

The chain employs TRBV6-1 and TRBJ1-5, with D possibly matching TRBD1 (5 bases). CDR1 and CDR2 (germline): MNHNS, SASEGT. This CDR3 has 14 residues. Between the trimmed V and J ends, which lost 1 base and 3 bases, there was a span of 7 bases. The CDR3 spells CASSEGQNNQPQHF. As DNA, the CDR3 is TGTGCCAGCAGTGAAGGACAGAACAATCAGCCCCAGCATTTT.

The chain links TRBV7-2 to TRBJ2-3; D possibly corresponds to TRBD1 (7 bases). In germline, CDR1 is SGHTA, CDR2 FQGNSA. This CDR3 has 17 residues. V lost 1 base to trimming and J lost 6 bases, with 20 bases between them. CDR3 loop: CASSLGGRGVFRDTQYF. The CDR3 coding sequence is TGTGCCAGCAGCTTAGGAGGCAGGGGGGTTTTTAGGGATACGCAGTATTTT.

The chain links TRBV7-9 to TRBJ1-5; no definite D call. The CDR3 consists of 13 residues. CDR1 and CDR2 (germline): SEHNR, FQNEAQ (reference sequence). Trimming removed 0 bases at V and 8 bases at J, with 8 bases between. CDR3 nucleotide sequence: TGTGCCAGCAGCTTAGCCCTTGGTAAGCCCCAGCATTTT. This gives the protein CASSLALGKPQHF.

This sequence joins TRBV7-9 and TRBJ2-7, with 8 bases fitting TRBD1. Germline-derived CDR1 and CDR2 are SEHNR and FQNEAQ (reference sequence). V dropped 0 bases and J dropped 2; count of bases not matched to a gene: 6. The CDR3 length is 16 residues. The CDR3 loop reads CASSLAEARGPYEQYF. CDR3 nucleotide sequence: TGTGCCAGCAGCTTAGCGGAGGCCAGGGGGCCCTACGAGCAGTACTTC.

The rearrangement uses TRBV5-4 and TRBJ2-7, with 10 bases fitting TRBD2. The germline V gene has CDR1 SGHNT and CDR2 YYREEE (reference sequence). CDR3 length: 15 amino acids. With V trimmed by 3 bases and J by 5 bases, 8 bases remained unmatched. In DNA form, the CDR3 reads TGTGCCAGCAGCTCCTCAGCGGGGGGGGCGAACGAGCAGTACTTC. It encodes CASSSSAGGANEQYF. Combining the CDR3 with reference TRBV5-4 and TRBJ2-7 gives the whole variable domain ETGVTQSPTHLIKTRGQQVTLRCSSQSGHNTVSWYQQALGQGPQFIFQYYREEENGRGNFPPRFSGLQFPNYSSELNVNALELDDSALYLCASSSSAGGANEQYFGPGTRLTVT.

The genes are TRBV14 and TRBJ1-5, with D uncertain. Germline-derived CDR1 and CDR2 are SGHDN and FVKESK. Trimming took 1 base from V and 7 from J, leaving 5 bases between them. This CDR3 has 12 residues. The CDR3 sequence: CASSQVGQPQHF. DNA for the CDR3: TGTGCCAGCAGCCAAGTCGGGCAGCCCCAGCATTTT.